What follows are 5 T cell receptor beta chains derived from one specimen sequenced in a study of blood T cell repertoires in COVID-19. Clones were sequenced by immunoSEQ multiplex PCR, and TCRdb holds only the in-frame ones, with some missing. Among roughly 29,000 clones listed, around four fifths were seen once. Sequencing used peripheral blood. All receptors come from a woman between 70 and 85 years old with active or convalescent COVID-19.

V is TRBV4-1 and J is TRBJ2-7; 10 bases are shared with TRBD1. The germline V gene encodes CDR1 MGHRA and CDR2 YSYEKL. The CDR3 covers 15 residues. Losses at the gene ends were 1 base for V and 5 bases for J; bases not matched to a gene: 5. The CDR3 DNA reads TGCGCCAGCAGCCAAGTGCGACAGGGGGCCCACGAGCAGTACTTC. It yields the protein CASSQVRQGAHEQYF.

This rearrangement joins TRBV30 to TRBJ2-1; 7 nucleotides agree with TRBD2. The V segment lost 2 bases and the J segment 9 bases; nucleotides outside the gene matches: 13. Germline CDR1 and CDR2: GTSNPN and SVGIG (reference sequence). This CDR3 spans 15 amino acids. In DNA form, the CDR3 reads TGTGCCTGGAGTCCCTCTAGCGGTGCCTATGTTGAGCAGTTCTTC. The encoded protein is CAWSPSSGAYVEQFF.

This rearrangement joins TRBV5-5 to TRBJ1-1; TRBD1 is a possible D gene (5 bases). This CDR3 has 16 amino acids. Germline loops: CDR1 SGHKS, CDR2 YYEKEE (reference sequence). V shed 4 bases and J shed 3 bases, with 19 bases lying between them. CDR3 sequence reads: CASSQVGGRWYTEAFF. The CDR3 DNA reads as TGTGCCAGCAGCCAGGTCGGGGGGAGGTGGTACACTGAAGCTTTCTTT.

The V call is TRBV18, the J call TRBJ2-5; 10 bases are shared with TRBD1. The ends lost 3 bases at V and 2 bases at J; junction bases unmatched: 9. CDR3 size: 17 residues. Germline values: CDR1 KGHSH, CDR2 LQKENI. This chain's CDR3 is CASSPKGTGALQETQYF. The CDR3 DNA follows: TGTGCCAGCTCACCCAAAGGGACAGGGGCCTTACAAGAGACCCAGTACTTC. The full variable domain, in which reference TRBV18 and TRBJ2-5 provide the parts outside the CDR3, is NAGVMQNPRHLVRRRGQEARLRCSPMKGHSHVYWYRQLPEEGLKFMVYLQKENIIDESGMPKERFSAEFPKEGPSILRIQQVVRGDSAAYFCASSPKGTGALQETQYFGPGTRLLVL.

V gene TRBV7-9 combines with J gene TRBJ1-6; 9 bases map to TRBD1. The CDR3 has 17 amino acids. From germline, CDR1 is SEHNR and CDR2 FQNEAQ (reference sequence). V trimming: 5 bases; J trimming: 7 bases; junction bases outside the gene matches: 12. The CDR3 DNA follows: TGTGCCAGCAGCAATACGGACAGGGGACAATTCAATTCACCCCTCCACTTT. Translated, it gives CASSNTDRGQFNSPLHF. Drawing the rest from reference TRBV7-9 and TRBJ1-6, the complete variable domain is DTGVSQNPRHKITKRGQNVTFRCDPISEHNRLYWYRQTLGQGPEFLTYFQNEAQLEKSRLLSDRFSAERPKGSFSTLEIQRTEQGDSAMYLCASSNTDRGQFNSPLHFGNGTRLTVT.